A single sample is the source of the 4 T cell receptor beta chains below, sequenced in a study of cytomegalovirus exposure and HLA in healthy donors. A multiplex PCR was run with 60 Vbeta primers and 13 Jbeta primers. Sequencing used immunoSEQ multiplex PCR; TCRdb keeps in-frame clones, though not all of them. The repertoire has about 110,000 clones, 81% of them found once; the top ten carry 2% to 2.5%. Sequenced input: PBMCs. These receptors were obtained from a man aged 25-45 years in good health and CMV-seronegative.

The V and J genes are TRBV13 and TRBJ2-1; D may be TRBD2 (7 bases). CDR1 PRHDT and CDR2 FYEKMQ come from the germline V gene (reference sequence). The CDR3 runs 16 residues. With 3 bases removed from V and 7 bases from J, the gap between germline ends came to 19 bases. CDR3 sequence reads: CASSLGGRGGRNEQFF. CDR3 bases: TGTGCCAGCAGCTTGGGAGGTAGGGGGGGCCGAAATGAGCAGTTCTTC.

The CDR3 sequence is CASSLGAYTEAFF. The CDR3 coding sequence is TGCGCCAGCAGCTTGGGTGCGTACACTGAAGCTTTCTTT. This chain uses TRBV5-1 with TRBJ1-1; D gene uncertain. V lost 0 bases and J lost 3, with 6 bases in between. Germline CDR1 reads SGHRS; CDR2 reads YFSETQ. There are 13 residues in the CDR3. Together with reference TRBV5-1 and TRBJ1-1, the CDR3 gives the full variable domain: KAGVTQTPRYLIKTRGQQVTLSCSPISGHRSVSWYQQTPGQGLQFLFEYFSETQRNKGNFPGRFSGRQFSNSRSEMNVSTLELGDSALYLCASSLGAYTEAFFGQGTRLTVV.

V and J are TRBV30 and TRBJ1-1; the D is unclear. The CDR3 runs 14 residues. V was trimmed by 4 bases and J by 2 bases, leaving 14 bases between them. Germline V CDR1 and CDR2: GTSNPN, SVGIG (reference sequence). CDR3 residues: CAWNPDGGNTEAFF. CDR3 sequence (DNA): TGTGCCTGGAACCCGGACGGAGGAAACACTGAAGCTTTCTTT.

V is TRBV11-2 and J is TRBJ2-3; 7 nucleotides align to TRBD1. The CDR3 runs 14 residues. Trimming at V came to 5 bases and at J to 2 bases, leaving 4 bases not matched to a gene. CDR1 and CDR2 from the germline V gene are SGHAT and FQNNGV. The CDR3 sequence is CASSVDRNTDTQYF. The DNA of the CDR3 is TGTGCCAGCAGCGTGGACAGGAACACAGATACGCAGTATTTT.